This entry lists 13 T cell receptor beta chains sequenced from one sample in a study. TCRdb passed the 5' RACE reads through MiXCR, listing each CDR3 protein once. Here the sample spans just under 65,000 distinct CDR3 sequences, 20% to 25% being singletons. Sequences were obtained from memory CD4+ T cells sorted from a lymph node. Subset indicated: memory CD4+ T cells, CD4+CD45RO+CD25-. The receptors originated from a female donor with breast cancer.

V usage is TRBV9 and J usage is TRBJ1-1; D is ambiguous. The CDR3 totals 14 residues. Per the germline V gene, CDR1 is SGDLS and CDR2 is YYNGEE. V lost 2 bases to trimming and J lost 0 bases, with 8 bases between them. The CDR3 sequence is CASSVQAMNTEAFF. The CDR3 DNA reads as TGTGCCAGCAGCGTTCAGGCCATGAACACTGAAGCTTTCTTT.

This clonotype has only a few counts. This chain connects TRBV14 to TRBJ2-1; D is unresolved. Germline CDR1 SGHDN, CDR2 FVKESK. The CDR3 length is 15 residues. The V end was cut by 3 bases, the J end by 0 bases, with 9 bases between. Here the CDR3 DNA reads TGTGCCAGCAGCCAGAGGAGAAGCTCCTACAATGAGCAGTTCTTC. Translating gives CASSQRRSSYNEQFF.

About this clonotype itself: A read error may produce the germline difference seen at one junction end. The V and J genes are TRBV7-7 and TRBJ2-2; D is tentatively TRBD1 or TRBD2 (6 bases each). The germline V gene encodes CDR1 SSHAT and CDR2 FNYEAQ (reference sequence). This CDR3 is 16 amino acids long. The DNA of the CDR3 is TGTGCTAGCAGCTTAGGAGGGACAACGAACACCGGGGAGCTGTTTTTT. Residues: CASSLGGTTNTGELFF.

V is TRBV2 and J is TRBJ2-6, with 10 bases lining up with TRBD1. The V and J ends lost 9 bases and 2 bases, in that order; junction bases with no gene match: 1. This CDR3 contains 14 residues. CDR1 and CDR2 from the germline V gene are SNHLY and FYNNEI. The CDR3 DNA follows: TGTGCCAGTGGACAGGGGGCTGGGGCCAACGTCCTGACTTTC. This translates into CASGQGAGANVLTF.

This clonotype was counted only a few times. The chain uses TRBV2 and TRBJ2-3; no definite D call. In germline, CDR1 is SNHLY, CDR2 FYNNEI. The CDR3 length is 13 residues. V was shortened by 5 bases and J by 9 bases, with 15 bases between the two germline ends. CDR3 region: CASSPLDTLTQYF. In DNA form, the CDR3 reads TGTGCCAGCAGTCCTCTAGATACCTTGACGCAGTATTTT.

In this sample, this clonotype turned up a few times. The V gene is TRBV6-2 or TRBV6-3, the J gene TRBJ2-5, with 9 bases lining up with TRBD1. The V gene end was trimmed by 0 bases and the J gene end by 7 bases; junction bases not matched to a gene: 12. Germline lookup yields CDR1 MNHEY and CDR2 SVGEGT. The CDR3 consists of 17 residues. CDR3 nucleotide sequence: TGTGCCAGCAGTTACTCGAACATCCCGGGACAGGGTCTGACCCAGTACTTC. The encoded protein is CASSYSNIPGQGLTQYF.

As for this clonotype: This could be a read error, since a much larger clone is one nucleotide away. This chain uses TRBV7-8 with TRBJ2-2; D not certain. This CDR3 spans 15 amino acids. CDR1 and CDR2 from the germline V gene are SGHVS and FQNEAQ. The CDR3 here is CASILKPQVTGELFF. The DNA for the CDR3 is TGTGCCAGCATCTTAAAACCTCAAGTCACCGGGGAGCTGTTTTTT.

This clonotype was found many times. The chain has TRBV6-6 and TRBJ2-3; 8 bases fit TRBD1. Germline CDR1 is MNHNY and CDR2 is SVGAGI (reference sequence). Unmatched junction bases numbered 12, after V lost 10 bases and J lost 3 bases. The CDR3 is 15 amino acids. In DNA form, the CDR3 reads TGTGCCACTACCGACAGGGGCAAAGGGACAGATACGCAGTATTTT. Translation gives CATTDRGKGTDTQYF.

This clonotype came up a few times. The V and J genes are TRBV6-6 and TRBJ2-5, with D perhaps matching TRBD2 (6 bases). The CDR3 sequence is 15 residues long. The germline CDR1 and CDR2 sequences are MNHNY and SVGAGI (reference sequence). Trimming removed 5 bases at V and 5 bases at J, with 18 bases between. The CDR3 sequence: CASSSYVGGGETQYF. DNA of the CDR3: TGTGCCAGCAGTAGTTATGTGGGCGGAGGGGAGACCCAGTACTTC.

This clonotype showed up just a few times. The chain couples TRBV6-2 or TRBV6-3 to TRBJ2-4, with no clear D. Per germline, CDR1 MNHEY and CDR2 SVGEGT. V was trimmed by 4 bases and J by 0 bases, leaving 13 bases between them. The CDR3 extends over 16 amino acids. The CDR3 sequence: CASSFSGSLAKNIQYF. The CDR3 DNA reads as TGTGCCAGCAGTTTCTCAGGAAGTCTAGCCAAAAACATTCAGTACTTC.

This clonotype is judged medium-sized. The chain joins TRBV7-2 to TRBJ1-5, with D unclear. Looked up from germline, CDR1 is SGHTA and CDR2 is FQGNSA. V lost 2 bases to trimming and J lost 7 bases, with 9 bases between them. CDR3 length equals 13 residues. The CDR3 loop is CASSLSGRQPQHF. CDR3 DNA sequence: TGTGCCAGCAGCTTAAGCGGCCGACAGCCCCAGCATTTT.

This clonotype was seen many times. This sequence joins TRBV29-1 and TRBJ1-3; D unclear. V was clipped by 4 bases and J by 2 bases, with 9 bases between them. The CDR3 loop spans 13 amino acids. Per germline, CDR1 SQVTM and CDR2 ANQGSEA. The CDR3 sequence: CSVGSMAGNTIYF. The CDR3 DNA reads TGCAGCGTTGGGTCCATGGCTGGAAACACCATATATTTT.

This clonotype was recorded at least ten times. The chain uses TRBV12-3 or TRBV12-4 and TRBJ2-7; TRBD2 agrees at 11 bases. V lost 6 bases to trimming and J lost 6 bases; unmatched junction nucleotides: 10. This CDR3 comprises 15 residues. The CDR3 region has the DNA TGTGCCAGCAGCCGGAGGACTAGCGGGCGCCCCGAGCAGTACTTC. Translating it yields CASSRRTSGRPEQYF.